This TCR beta chain came from a study of T cells in pancreatic ductal adenocarcinoma (dated by TCRdb to about 2017). About the investigation overall: The work assessed suppressive cells as well as CD8+ T cells infiltrating resected pancreatic ductal adenocarcinoma, measuring their numbers, locations, and properties, in order to shed light on the adaptive T-cell response that occurs naturally.

Sequences MNHNS (CDR1) and SASEGT (CDR2) are obtained from the germline V gene. Deletion took 7 bases off V and 3 bases off J, with a span of 16 bases between the germline ends. From cysteine to phenylalanine, the CDR3 is 14 amino acids long. The read is trimmed to its CDR3 DNA, 42 bases read in frame from base 1. The selected pancreatic ductal adenocarcinoma patients had received surgery without neoadjuvant therapy. Peripheral blood was collected in heparin tubes, and PBMCs were then isolated from the blood with a histopaque density gradient and cryopreserved in about 9.7% DMSO. The DNeasy Blood and Tissue Kit, with Proteinase K and RNase treatment, was used to extract genomic DNA from 7 PBMC specimens and roughly 10 flash-frozen tumor specimens. On this clone: It lacks a known antigen. Base qualities are not at hand, and no much larger clone is one base apart.

TCR beta CDR3 regions were amplified from genomic DNA using the immunoSEQ hsTCRB kit. An Illumina HiSeq system was used for high-throughput TRB CDR3 sequencing. The original methods were these. The immunoSEQ software was used to analyze sequencing reads, and nonproductive sequences containing premature stops or frame-shifts were removed. Clonality of the repertoire was calculated as one minus the Shannon entropy normalized by log2 of the number of unique productive sequences. The source is immuneACCESS, and TCRdb retained only in-frame sequences with V and J called. Part of the clones is not carried over; for the studies checked, unresolved V genes explain less than half of this, and the remainder is unexplained. That table furnishes V, J and clone size, whereas the DNA furnished D and trimming. For this sample there are roughly 9,500 clones; roughly 90% appear just once. The top ten clonotypes cover roughly 3% of the sample.

What the research found in general, with its limitations: T-cell clonality showed no significant difference between tumor and blood, with a mean clonality of around 0.11 in tumors and about 0.07 in blood. Tumor versus blood clonality comparisons may be biased because tumors are enriched in CD45RO+ effector rather than naive T cells, biasing toward lower diversity. Blood samples had more total productive templates and 6.5 to 9-fold more unique clonotypes than tumor samples. Because inoperable disease is present at presentation in most pancreatic cancer patients, the resected cohort was biased toward the minority with early-stage disease.

The specimen was PBMCs. This chain is built from TRBV6-1 and TRBJ2-7, and perhaps TRBD2 as D gene, on 5 matching bases. The receptor's source is a human donor with pancreatic ductal adenocarcinoma. The sequenced DNA is TGTGCCAGCACTCTCGCGGGTGCCATCTACGAGCAGTACTTC. Its protein reads: CASTLAGAIYEQYF.